The 6 T cell receptor beta chains reported below all come from one sample, sequenced in a study of blood T cell repertoires in COVID-19. Only in-frame clones appear in the TCRdb table, and some are missing; sequencing was by immunoSEQ multiplex PCR. The sample contains around 99,000 clones, 84% of which appear only once. Sequenced material: peripheral blood. These receptors were taken from a human donor in a cohort sampled during active COVID-19.

The chain carries TRBV18 and TRBJ1-2, with TRBD1 matching over 7 bases. From germline, CDR1 is KGHSH and CDR2 LQKENI. There are 15 residues in the CDR3. Trimming at V came to 0 bases and at J to 5 bases, leaving 6 bases not matched to a gene. The CDR3 DNA reads TGTGCCAGCTCACCACCGTTGGGGACAGATTATGGCTACACCTTC. This gives the protein CASSPPLGTDYGYTF.

This clone was counted once. This rearrangement joins TRBV27 to TRBJ2-1; D is perhaps TRBD2 (5 bases). V lost 4 bases and J 0 bases, leaving 13 bases between the germline ends. The CDR3 length is 16 residues. In germline, CDR1 is MNHEY, CDR2 SMNVEV (reference sequence). The CDR3: CASSYRLSFSYNEQFF. The CDR3 nucleotides are TGTGCCAGCAGTTATAGACTATCCTTCTCCTACAATGAGCAGTTCTTC.

The CDR3 loop is CASRKGAAGYGYTF. CDR3 bases: TGTGCCAGCAGGAAGGGGGCGGCGGGCTATGGCTACACCTTC. The chain combines TRBV28 with TRBJ1-2; TRBD1 agrees at 7 bases. Germline trimming cut 6 bases from V and 4 bases from J; bases unmatched to any gene: 8. This CDR3 has 14 amino acids. Looked up from germline, CDR1 is MDHEN and CDR2 is SYDVKM.

This clone was found once. The CDR3 sequence is CATSDRDSSPRDTQYF. The CDR3 DNA follows: TGTGCCACCAGTGATAGGGACAGTTCCCCAAGAGATACGCAGTATTTT. The V gene is TRBV24-1, the J gene TRBJ2-3; 7 nucleotides align to TRBD1. J was trimmed by 5 bases and V by 3 bases; bases with no gene match: 10. Germline values: CDR1 KGHDR, CDR2 SFDVKD. CDR3 length: 16 residues.

The genes are TRBV5-4 and TRBJ2-1; 8 bases match TRBD2. Germline V gene data show CDR1 as SGHNT and CDR2 as YYREEE (reference sequence). V lost 0 bases, J lost 2 bases, and 4 bases stayed unmatched. The CDR3 has 16 residues. The CDR3 loop is CASSLGGSGAYNEQFF. CDR3 DNA sequence: TGTGCCAGCAGCTTGGGTGGTAGCGGGGCCTACAATGAGCAGTTCTTC.

The chain combines TRBV9 with TRBJ2-3; the D gene is possibly TRBD2 (6 bases). CDR1 is SGDLS and CDR2 is YYNGEE in the germline V gene. Between the trimmed V and J ends, which lost 4 bases and 3 bases, there was a span of 15 bases. The CDR3 covers 15 residues. In nucleotides, the CDR3 is TGTGCCAGCAGCAACCTGGGGGGAGGAACAGATACGCAGTATTTT. Protein product: CASSNLGGGTDTQYF.